The subject of this entry is one TCR beta chain. What it binds is unknown. The entire patient cohort was treatment-naive prior to thyroid surgery. This entry is derived from a study of metastatic and nonmetastatic thyroid tumors. On the study more broadly: It was across blood and tumor or nodule tissue from malignant and benign thyroid patients that repertoires were compared.

As processed by the authors: The distant-metastasis classifier for papillary thyroid cancer was built from CDR3 differences across clinicopathological groups. TCRdb redid the clone calls on the PCR reads using MiXCR. The V and J calls shown here were made by TCRdb, not taken from the authors' results. The sample has fewer than 12,000 clones, roughly 26% seen once. CDR3 length equals 14 residues. Deletions cut 7 bases from V and 8 bases from J, with 19 bases between. Germline V CDR1 and CDR2: MDHEN, SYDVKM. Study-level findings and limits: The study reportedly found significantly higher TCR beta diversity in malignant thyroid tumors than benign nodules, in blood and tumor.

V is TRBV28 and J is TRBJ2-3, with D perhaps matching TRBD2 (6 bases). This TCR was sampled from a female donor with papillary thyroid cancer or a benign thyroid nodule (not recorded which). Some clones in this sample may be carry-over from other donors' samples. The source material was tumor tissue. The CDR3 DNA follows: TGTGCCAGCACCACAGGAGGGAGTAAGATTACGCAGTATTTT. Translated: CASTTGGSKITQYF.